This T cell receptor beta chain is drawn from a study of cytomegalovirus exposure and HLA in healthy donors. The ends were cut back, 1 base at V and 4 bases at J, with 19 bases in the middle. This CDR3 is built from 17 residues. Germline CDR1 is SGHTA and CDR2 is FQGNSA. The PCR made use of 60 Vbeta and 13 Jbeta primers. Data came from immunoSEQ multiplex PCR; TCRdb stores just in-frame clones and leaves some out. The table has 81,000 or so clones, 77% seen once. Among the donors, all were healthy bone marrow donors. Material for sequencing was PBMCs. This sequence originates from a man aged 50-59 years in good health and CMV-seropositive. The chain employs TRBV7-2 and TRBJ1-2, with D possibly matching TRBD1 (6 bases). The DNA for the CDR3 is TGTGCCAGCAGCTTAGTATTCGGGAAGGTGACAGGCTATGGCTACACCTTC. Residues: CASSLVFGKVTGYGYTF. Drawing the rest from reference TRBV7-2 and TRBJ1-2, the complete variable domain is GAGVSQSPSNKVTEKGKDVELRCDPISGHTALYWYRQSLGQGLEFLIYFQGNSAPDKSGLPSDRFSAERTGGSVSTLTIQRTQQEDSAVYLCASSLVFGKVTGYGYTFGSGTRLTVV.